Presented here are 27 T cell receptor beta chains from one specimen sequenced in a study of neurological immune-mediated disorders. TCRdb independently ran MiXCR on the 5' RACE reads; one entry per CDR3 protein. Of 45,000 to 60,000 distinct CDR3 sequences in the sample, approximately 3.8% are singletons; the top ten hold 1.6%. Sequencing was carried out using PBMCs. The origin of the receptors is a man younger than 45 with multiple sclerosis.

This clonotype was recorded many times. The chain uses TRBV5-1 and TRBJ2-4, with D hard to call. The germline CDR1 and CDR2 sequences are SGHRS and YFSETQ. The V end was cut by 3 bases, the J end by 0 bases, with 10 bases between. The CDR3 runs to 15 residues. As DNA, the CDR3 is TGCGCCAGCAGCTCAGACACCATAGCCAAAAACATTCAGTACTTC. Translation: CASSSDTIAKNIQYF.

This clonotype was seen many times. This chain joins TRBV10-3 and TRBJ1-5; 7 nucleotides agree with TRBD1. The CDR3 is made up of 16 amino acids. V lost 2 bases to trimming and J lost 3 bases; unmatched junction nucleotides: 7. CDR1 and CDR2 (germline): ENHRY, SYGVKD. CDR3 residues: CAISETGTALNQPQHF. Written as DNA, the CDR3 is TGTGCCATCAGTGAGACCGGGACAGCCCTCAATCAGCCCCAGCATTTT.

This clonotype was seen at least ten times. The chain carries TRBV11-3 and TRBJ2-1; TRBD2 aligns across 7 bases. The J segment lost 10 bases and the V segment lost 4 bases, leaving 4 bases of the junction unmatched. The CDR3 sequence is 12 residues long. Germline V lookup: CDR1 SGHNT, CDR2 YENEEA. In DNA form, the CDR3 reads TGTGCCAGCAGCTCCGGACTAGGAGAGCAGTTCTTC. Protein product: CASSSGLGEQFF. The complete variable domain, with remaining parts taken from reference TRBV11-3 and TRBJ2-1, reads EAGVVQSPRYKIIEKKQPVAFWCNPISGHNTLYWYLQNLGQGPELLIRYENEEAVDDSQLPKDRFSAERLKGVDSTLKIQPAELGDSAVYLCASSSGLGEQFFGPGTRLTVL.

This clonotype was counted ten times or more. V usage is TRBV5-1 and J usage is TRBJ2-1; D is uncertain. Trimming stripped 0 bases from V and 9 bases from J, with 13 bases between. The CDR3 covers 14 residues. Germline values: CDR1 SGHRS, CDR2 YFSETQ. The chain's CDR3 is CASSLGSGSGEQFF. CDR3 DNA: TGCGCCAGCAGCTTGGGATCCGGGTCGGGTGAGCAGTTCTTC.

This clonotype was detected ten times or more. V gene TRBV20-1 combines with J gene TRBJ2-5; 7 nucleotides agree with TRBD2. The CDR3 extends over 13 amino acids. The trim removed 3 bases at V and 5 bases at J, leaving 6 bases unmatched. Germline assignment: CDR1 DFQATT and CDR2 SNEGSKA (reference sequence). CDR3 sequence: CSARGGLKETQYF. Here the CDR3 DNA reads TGCAGTGCTAGGGGGGGGTTAAAGGAGACCCAGTACTTC.

In its sample, this clonotype was seen many times. The gene calls are TRBV18 and TRBJ2-2; no firm D call. CDR3 length: 14 residues. Between the trimmed V and J ends, which lost 2 bases and 5 bases, there was a span of 9 bases. Germline V gives CDR1 KGHSH, CDR2 LQKENI. The CDR3 protein is CASSPRVDTGELFF. For the CDR3, the DNA is TGTGCCAGCTCACCAAGGGTGGATACCGGGGAGCTGTTTTTT.

There are many counts of this clonotype. V gene TRBV4-2 combines with J gene TRBJ2-1; no definite D call. CDR3 length: 13 amino acids. Deletions cut 1 base from V and 9 bases from J, with 10 bases between. Per germline, CDR1 LGHNA and CDR2 YNFKEQ. CDR3 sequence (DNA): TGTGCCAGCAGCCAAGGCCTGGGAAGTGAGCAGTTCTTC. As protein: CASSQGLGSEQFF.

This clonotype was picked up a small number of times. J is TRBJ2-1 and V is TRBV6-5; TRBD2 agrees at 10 bases. Unmatched junction bases numbered 8, after V lost 8 bases and J lost 7 bases. There are 14 residues in the CDR3. The germline V gene encodes CDR1 MNHEY and CDR2 SVGAGI. The CDR3: CASRPGLARNEQFF. CDR3 sequence (DNA): TGTGCCAGCCGTCCGGGACTAGCGCGAAATGAGCAGTTCTTC.

The chain carries TRBV20-1 and TRBJ1-1; 9 nucleotides align to TRBD1. Trimming cost V 0 bases and J 5 bases; bases outside gene matches: 10. CDR3 length: 16 residues. Germline assignment: CDR1 DFQATT and CDR2 SNEGSKA (reference sequence). The CDR3 loop is CSARDFIRDRVTEAFF. CDR3 bases: TGCAGTGCTAGAGACTTCATCAGGGACAGGGTAACTGAAGCTTTCTTT.

This clonotype has ten or more counts. The CDR3, as DNA: TGTGCCATCGGGGCCGGACCAACTAATGAAAAACTGTTTTTT. Encoded protein: CAIGAGPTNEKLFF. The rearrangement links TRBV10-3 to TRBJ1-4; D is possibly TRBD1 (5 bases). This CDR3 region has 14 residues. The V end was cut by 8 bases, the J end by 0 bases, with 10 bases between. Per the germline V gene, CDR1 is ENHRY and CDR2 is SYGVKD.

This clonotype was found many times. V and J are TRBV7-2 and TRBJ1-1; D is unclear. In germline, CDR1 is SGHTA, CDR2 FQGNSA. This CDR3 is 13 amino acids long. V gave up 6 bases and J gave up 0 bases, with 8 bases separating them. CDR3 sequence reads: CASRSVMNTEAFF. CDR3 nucleotide sequence: TGTGCCAGCAGGTCCGTCATGAACACTGAAGCTTTCTTT.

The sample holds many counts of this clonotype. This chain joins TRBV5-1 and TRBJ1-1; TRBD1 matches 7 bases. CDR1 and CDR2 (germline): SGHRS, YFSETQ. With 4 bases clipped from V and 4 bases from J, the junction kept 4 bases outside the gene matches. The CDR3 is 13 amino acids. The DNA for the CDR3 is TGCGCCAGCAGCCCGACAGGGTCCACTGAAGCTTTCTTT. It codes for CASSPTGSTEAFF.

Remarks on this clonotype: A much larger clone differs by one base, so this may be a read error. The CDR3 region has the DNA TGTGTCAGCAGTTTTAGGGACGAGCAGTACTTC. Translating it yields CVSSFRDEQYF. The chain couples TRBV27 to TRBJ2-7; D unresolved. The CDR3 length is 11 residues. In germline, CDR1 is MNHEY, CDR2 SMNVEV (reference sequence).

This clonotype was seen ten or more times. The V and J genes are TRBV9 and TRBJ1-3, with 7 bases that match TRBD1. Germline trimming cut 0 bases from V and 2 bases from J; bases unmatched to any gene: 8. This CDR3 contains 17 residues. In germline, CDR1 is SGDLS, CDR2 YYNGEE. The CDR3 reads CASSVDPPTGTGNTIYF. The CDR3 coding sequence is TGTGCCAGCAGCGTAGACCCTCCGACAGGGACTGGAAACACCATATATTTT.

This clonotype showed up many times. The gene calls are TRBV4-2 and TRBJ2-1; D is unclear. Trimming took 3 bases from V and 9 from J, leaving 15 bases between them. The CDR3 covers 14 residues. The germline V gene has CDR1 LGHNA and CDR2 YNFKEQ. CDR3 sequence (DNA): TGTGCCAGCAGCCAGACGAGAGCGACGGTTGAGCAGTTCTTC. Protein product: CASSQTRATVEQFF.

This clonotype appeared a few times. The chain employs TRBV18 and TRBJ1-2, with no clear D. CDR1 is KGHSH and CDR2 is LQKENI in the germline V gene. The CDR3 contains 14 residues. V dropped 3 bases and J dropped 3 bases, with 11 bases sitting between them. CDR3 in amino acids: CASSPNQADYGYTF. The CDR3 DNA follows: TGTGCCAGCTCACCCAATCAGGCAGACTATGGCTACACCTTC.

In this sample, this clonotype turned up many times. The DNA of the CDR3 is TGTGCCAGCGAAGGGAACTATGGCTACACCTTC. Translation: CASEGNYGYTF. The V call is TRBV6-5, the J call TRBJ1-2; D unclear. Trimming removed 8 bases at V and 2 bases at J, with 6 bases between. CDR3 length: 11 amino acids. Germline-derived CDR1 and CDR2 are MNHEY and SVGAGI.

In this sample, this clonotype turned up many times. This sequence joins TRBV10-3 and TRBJ2-7; tentatively, D is TRBD1 or TRBD2 (5 bases each). CDR1 is ENHRY, CDR2 SYGVKD, per germline. The CDR3 is 14 residues long. Deletions cut 5 bases from V and 3 bases from J, with 14 bases between. CDR3 nucleotide sequence: TGTGCCATCAGTCGAGGGGTTGAGCACTACGAGCAGTACTTC. Its translation: CAISRGVEHYEQYF.

This clonotype was seen ten or more times. The J gene is TRBJ2-1, the V gene TRBV6-4; D call uncertain. Trimming removed 4 bases from V and 0 bases from J, with 10 bases in between. Per germline, CDR1 MRHNA and CDR2 SNTAGT. This CDR3 has 15 residues. CDR3 loop: CASSAAASSYNEQFF. The CDR3 DNA reads as TGTGCCAGCAGTGCGGCCGCGAGCTCCTACAATGAGCAGTTCTTC.

As regards this clonotype: A much larger clone lies a single base off, so this may be a read error. The chain combines TRBV5-1 with TRBJ2-2; tentatively, D is TRBD1 (6 bases). The length of the CDR3 is 13 residues. CDR1 and CDR2 (germline): SGHRS, YFSETQ. Trimming removed 9 bases from V and 6 bases from J, with 15 bases in between. The CDR3 loop reads CANRLPGAGELFF. CDR3 nucleotides: TGCGCCAACAGGCTCCCAGGGGCCGGGGAGCTGTTTTTT.

This clonotype was detected many times. The chain couples TRBV28 to TRBJ2-7; the D gene is possibly TRBD1 (6 bases). The V gene's germline CDR1 is MDHEN and CDR2 SYDVKM. The CDR3 is made up of 16 amino acids. Trimming shortened V by 1 base and J by 2 bases, and 15 bases separated the two germline ends. The CDR3 DNA follows: TGTGCCAGCAGTTTATTGGTGGGGGCTCCTACCTACGAGCAGTACTTC. Its translation: CASSLLVGAPTYEQYF.

This clonotype was counted many times. This chain joins TRBV20-1 and TRBJ2-5; 10 bases align to TRBD2. This CDR3 has 14 amino acids. Germline V gene data show CDR1 as DFQATT and CDR2 as SNEGSKA (reference sequence). V was clipped by 6 bases and J by 1 base; unmatched bases: 5. In DNA form, the CDR3 reads TGCAGTGCCCCCCGACTAGCGGGCCAAGAGACCCAGTACTTC. Residues: CSAPRLAGQETQYF.

This clonotype has a count of ten or more. The chain couples TRBV5-1 to TRBJ1-1; D is unresolved. This CDR3 comprises 13 residues. V lost 0 bases, J lost 4 bases, and 7 bases lay in between. Germline CDR1 SGHRS, CDR2 YFSETQ. The CDR3: CASSLEPGTEAFF. CDR3 DNA sequence: TGCGCCAGCAGCTTGGAACCGGGCACTGAAGCTTTCTTT.

This clonotype was detected many times. The chain recombines TRBV29-1 with TRBJ2-1; 12 positions agree with TRBD2. The trim removed 4 bases at V and 8 bases at J, leaving 3 bases unmatched. This CDR3 contains 13 residues. Germline V gene sequence: CDR1 SQVTM, CDR2 ANQGSEA. The CDR3 is CSVAGLAGDEQFF. The CDR3 bases are TGCAGCGTTGCGGGACTAGCGGGCGATGAGCAGTTCTTC.

This clonotype was found many times. CDR3 DNA sequence: TGCGCCAGCAGCCAAGTTCAGGGGAACTATGGCTACACCTTC. This codes for CASSQVQGNYGYTF. This rearrangement joins TRBV4-1 to TRBJ1-2; D perhaps matches TRBD1 (6 bases). The CDR3 contains 14 residues. Germline V gives CDR1 MGHRA, CDR2 YSYEKL. V lost 1 base, J lost 2 bases, and 8 bases lay in between.

This clonotype has at least ten counts. The chain carries TRBV20-1 and TRBJ1-1; no clear D. This CDR3 has 12 residues. The germline V and J ends were trimmed by 4 bases and 6 bases, with 12 bases remaining between them. Germline loops: CDR1 DFQATT, CDR2 SNEGSKA (reference sequence). The CDR3 bases are TGCAGTGCTACCAGCAGATGGGCTGAAGCTTTCTTT. This gives the protein CSATSRWAEAFF.

This clonotype came up many times. The chain has TRBV5-1 and TRBJ1-5; D not resolved. V was pared by 0 bases and J by 5 bases, with 6 bases between. This CDR3 has 13 residues. Germline V gene data show CDR1 as SGHRS and CDR2 as YFSETQ. This CDR3 reads CASSLEGHQPQHF. In DNA, the CDR3 is TGCGCCAGCAGCTTGGAGGGTCATCAGCCCCAGCATTTT.